Each of the 32 T cell receptor beta chains below was sequenced from the same sample in a study of shared clonotypes between healthy human individuals. Sequenced by immunoSEQ multiplex PCR; TCRdb stores in-frame clones only, minus some. The top ten hold around 0.057% of the sample, which has about 600,000 clones, more than 95% seen once. Sequencing was done on a sample of naive CD4+ T cells sorted from blood. Subset denoted: CD45RA+ positively selected. These receptors were obtained from a woman under 40 in good health.

The chain couples TRBV7-9 to TRBJ1-1; TRBD1 matches 7 bases. Germline V gene lookup returns CDR1 SEHNR and CDR2 FQNEAQ (reference sequence). The CDR3 is 14 residues long. The J segment lost 4 bases and the V segment lost 1 base, leaving 3 bases of the junction unmatched. As DNA, the CDR3 is TGTGCCAGCAGCTTAGAAGGGGGCATCACTGAAGCTTTCTTT. This translates into CASSLEGGITEAFF.

The genes are TRBV5-1 and TRBJ1-1; D uncertain. The CDR3 contains 14 residues. Trimming stripped 4 bases from V and 8 bases from J, with 18 bases between. Germline V lookup: CDR1 SGHRS, CDR2 YFSETQ. The CDR3 loop reads CASSPNGPAIEAFF. The CDR3 bases are TGCGCCAGCAGCCCGAACGGCCCAGCAATCGAAGCTTTCTTT.

The chain links TRBV28 to TRBJ1-1; D is perhaps TRBD1 (5 bases). The CDR3 has 13 residues. V lost 10 bases to trimming and J lost 2 bases, with 14 bases between them. Germline CDR1 is MDHEN and CDR2 is SYDVKM. The CDR3 nucleotides are TGTGCCATCAATCGACAGCTAAACACTGAAGCTTTCTTT. This encodes CAINRQLNTEAFF.

This chain joins TRBV5-1 and TRBJ2-3; 15 bases align to TRBD2. V shed 3 bases and J 7 bases; nucleotides not matched to a gene: 15. This CDR3 region has 19 residues. Germline V lookup: CDR1 SGHRS, CDR2 YFSETQ. The DNA for the CDR3 is TGCGCCAGCAGCTCAAGCCGGACTAGCGGGAGGGGGCAGGGGAATACGCAGTATTTT. Protein product: CASSSSRTSGRGQGNTQYF.

Written as DNA, the CDR3 is TGTGCCAGCAGCCCCCCACCCAGGGGTAAGAACACTGAAGCTTTCTTT. This codes for CASSPPPRGKNTEAFF. The chain uses TRBV11-2 and TRBJ1-1; possible D gene TRBD1, 6 bases. The CDR3 runs to 16 residues. V was cut by 5 bases and J by 1 base, with 17 bases left in between. Germline assignment: CDR1 SGHAT and CDR2 FQNNGV.

V is TRBV27 and J is TRBJ2-7; 11 bases match TRBD1. CDR1 MNHEY and CDR2 SMNVEV come from the germline V gene (reference sequence). The CDR3 spans 16 residues. Trimming at V came to 5 bases and at J to 1 base, leaving 7 bases not matched to a gene. The CDR3 spells CASSPWTGGTSYEQYF. In DNA form, the CDR3 reads TGTGCCAGCAGTCCCTGGACAGGGGGCACGTCCTACGAGCAGTACTTC.

The chain is built from TRBV28 and TRBJ2-7, with D perhaps TRBD1 (6 bases). The length of the CDR3 is 14 residues. The V gene lost 6 bases and the J gene lost 0 bases, with 12 bases spanning the gap. Germline V lookup: CDR1 MDHEN, CDR2 SYDVKM. The CDR3: CASRRQVNSYEQYF. CDR3 DNA sequence: TGTGCCAGCAGGCGACAGGTGAACTCCTACGAGCAGTACTTC.

This chain connects TRBV2 to TRBJ1-2; D call uncertain. CDR3 length: 16 amino acids. Germline assignment: CDR1 SNHLY and CDR2 FYNNEI. V gave up 3 bases and J gave up 2 bases, with 16 bases separating them. DNA of the CDR3: TGTGCCAGCAGTGACTCGGCGGCAGGAAGGAACTATGGCTACACCTTC. This gives the protein CASSDSAAGRNYGYTF. The full variable domain, rest sourced from reference TRBV2 and TRBJ1-2, is EPEVTQTPSHQVTQMGQEVILRCVPISNHLYFYWYRQILGQKVEFLVSFYNNEISEKSEIFDDQFSVERPDGSNFTLKIRSTKLEDSAMYFCASSDSAAGRNYGYTFGSGTRLTVV.

This CDR3 is CSGTTGRKTEAFF. The CDR3 DNA follows: TGCAGCGGTACGACAGGGAGGAAGACTGAAGCTTTCTTT. The V call is TRBV29-1, the J call TRBJ1-1, with TRBD1 identical over 7 bases. CDR1 is SQVTM, CDR2 ANQGSEA, per germline. CDR3 length: 13 amino acids. Trimming removed 7 bases from V and 5 bases from J; junction bases left unmatched: 10.

The chain has TRBV10-3 and TRBJ2-3; TRBD2 might be the D (5 bases). This CDR3 has 13 residues. V lost 4 bases, J lost 5 bases, and 10 bases lay in between. Germline V lookup: CDR1 ENHRY, CDR2 SYGVKD. Here the CDR3 reads CAISVIAGDTQYF. In DNA form, the CDR3 reads TGTGCCATCAGTGTCATCGCGGGAGATACGCAGTATTTT.

The chain is built from TRBV10-3 and TRBJ2-5; 7 bases are shared with TRBD2. The CDR3 runs to 16 residues. Trimming removed 11 bases from V and 4 bases from J; junction bases left unmatched: 19. CDR1 and CDR2 from the germline V gene are ENHRY and SYGVKD. The CDR3 sequence: CAAGPVRGRSSETQYF. CDR3 in DNA: TGTGCCGCTGGGCCGGTGCGCGGGAGAAGTTCAGAGACCCAGTACTTC.

The rearrangement links TRBV2 to TRBJ2-5; perhaps TRBD2 as D (6 bases). The CDR3 loop spans 16 amino acids. CDR1 and CDR2 from the germline V gene are SNHLY and FYNNEI. V lost 6 bases, J lost 4 bases, and 21 bases lay in between. The CDR3 nucleotides are TGTGCCAGCAGCAAACAAGGAGGAGGGGCGACAGAGACCCAGTACTTC. Its protein product is CASSKQGGGATETQYF.

CDR3 region: CASSQNPGTTNYGYTF. DNA for the CDR3: TGCGCCAGCAGCCAAAACCCCGGGACAACTAACTATGGCTACACCTTC. V is TRBV4-1 and J is TRBJ1-2, with D perhaps matching TRBD1 (6 bases). Looked up from germline, CDR1 is MGHRA and CDR2 is YSYEKL. CDR3 length equals 16 residues. V was pared by 2 bases and J by 0 bases, with 13 bases between.

This chain connects TRBV30 to TRBJ2-1, with D unclear. The V end was cut by 0 bases, the J end by 12 bases, with 9 bases between. The CDR3 is 11 amino acids. Germline values: CDR1 GTSNPN, CDR2 SVGIG (reference sequence). Written as DNA, the CDR3 is TGTGCCTGGAGTGTGGATCTTTGGCAGTTCTTC. This codes for CAWSVDLWQFF.

The rearrangement uses TRBV5-1 and TRBJ1-2, with D tentatively TRBD1 (5 bases). The CDR3 runs 17 residues. Germline values: CDR1 SGHRS, CDR2 YFSETQ. V gave up 0 bases and J gave up 6 bases, with 21 bases separating them. CDR3 DNA: TGCGCCAGCAGCTTGGTATCTGGGGTAGGGGAAGTAAATGGCTACACCTTC. Its translation: CASSLVSGVGEVNGYTF.

The rearrangement uses TRBV28 and TRBJ2-6; 7 nucleotides align to TRBD2. The junction had 8 bases not matched to a gene; V was cut back by 6 bases and J by 0 bases. This CDR3 is 17 amino acids long. Germline values: CDR1 MDHEN, CDR2 SYDVKM. The DNA for the CDR3 is TGTGCCAGCAGCCCCTTGGGGGGGGGCTCTGGGGCCAACGTCCTGACTTTC. Encoded protein: CASSPLGGGSGANVLTF.

The table lists this clone with a count of one. This sequence joins TRBV28 and TRBJ1-1; 7 bases are a match to TRBD1. Germline loops: CDR1 MDHEN, CDR2 SYDVKM. The CDR3 extends over 13 amino acids. V shed 4 bases, J shed 7 bases, and the junction held 6 bases outside the gene matches. CDR3 in DNA: TGTGCCAGCAGTTCAGACAGGGAGGATGAAGCTTTCTTT. Translated: CASSSDREDEAFF. Based on the CDR3 plus reference TRBV28 and TRBJ1-1, the full variable domain is DVKVTQSSRYLVKRTGEKVFLECVQDMDHENMFWYRQDPGLGLRLIYFSYDVKMKEKGDIPEGYSVSREKKERFSLILESASTNQTSMYLCASSSDREDEAFFGQGTRLTVV.

The gene calls are TRBV11-2 and TRBJ2-2; D remains ambiguous. Per germline, CDR1 SGHAT and CDR2 FQNNGV. The CDR3 extends over 15 amino acids. Trimming took 0 bases from V and 4 from J, leaving 9 bases between them. CDR3 amino acids: CASSLDRLGTGELFF. In DNA form, the CDR3 reads TGTGCCAGCAGCTTAGATAGGTTGGGCACCGGGGAGCTGTTTTTT.

This rearrangement joins TRBV27 to TRBJ2-1, with D possibly being TRBD1 (6 bases). V was cut by 5 bases and J by 7 bases, with 24 bases left in between. Germline-derived CDR1 and CDR2 are MNHEY and SMNVEV (reference sequence). This CDR3 region has 17 residues. CDR3 sequence: CASSNSWGTQIMNEQFF. For the CDR3, the DNA is TGTGCCAGCAGTAACTCCTGGGGGACACAAATAATGAATGAGCAGTTCTTC.

This clone was seen just once. This chain connects TRBV30 to TRBJ2-3; TRBD1 or TRBD2 may be the D gene (5 bases each). The CDR3 has 12 residues. Germline V CDR1 and CDR2: GTSNPN, SVGIG (reference sequence). Trimming left V 3 bases short and J 8 bases short, with 12 bases between. Here the CDR3 DNA reads TGTGCCTGGAGGGGGACGGCGGGTACGCAGTATTTT. This encodes CAWRGTAGTQYF.

The chain links TRBV7-9 to TRBJ1-5; no firm D call. The germline V gene has CDR1 SEHNR and CDR2 FQNEAQ (reference sequence). Trimming removed 1 base at V and 3 bases at J, with 13 bases between. The length of the CDR3 is 16 residues. The CDR3 DNA is TGTGCCAGCAGCTTAGTAAACGACGGTTACAATCAGCCCCAGCATTTT. As protein: CASSLVNDGYNQPQHF.

J is TRBJ1-1 and V is TRBV29-1; the match to TRBD1 covers 8 bases. Germline V gene lookup returns CDR1 SQVTM and CDR2 ANQGSEA. There are 13 residues in the CDR3. The ends lost 6 bases at V and 3 bases at J; junction bases unmatched: 6. DNA of the CDR3: TGCAGCGTCGCGGACAGGGATGACACTGAAGCTTTCTTT. Translation gives CSVADRDDTEAFF.

V and J are TRBV11-2 and TRBJ2-4; TRBD2 agrees at 12 bases. The CDR3 runs 15 residues. Germline CDR1 is SGHAT and CDR2 is FQNNGV. V lost 4 bases, J lost 9 bases, and 7 bases stayed unmatched. CDR3 sequence (DNA): TGTGCCAGCAGCTCCACGACTAGCGGGAGTGGCATTCAGTACTTC. Protein: CASSSTTSGSGIQYF.

This clone came up once. The chain carries TRBV5-3 and TRBJ2-7; D is unclear. TRBV5-3 is given ORF status, its function remaining uncertain. V lost 4 bases and J lost 0, with 17 bases in between. CDR3 length equals 16 residues. CDR3 loop: CARSREDGYSSYEQYF. CDR3 bases: TGTGCCAGAAGCCGCGAGGACGGATACAGCTCCTACGAGCAGTACTTC.

The chain carries TRBV7-9 and TRBJ1-5; possibly TRBD1 for D (6 bases). CDR1 and CDR2 from the germline V gene are SEHNR and FQNEAQ (reference sequence). This CDR3 is 15 amino acids long. V was cut by 2 bases and J by 2 bases, with 10 bases left in between. The CDR3 here is CASSLTQGGNQPQHF. For the CDR3, the DNA is TGTGCCAGCAGCTTAACACAGGGTGGCAATCAGCCCCAGCATTTT.

This rearrangement joins TRBV5-1 to TRBJ2-5; D gene ambiguous. The CDR3 has 13 residues. Deletions cut 3 bases from V and 4 bases from J, with 10 bases between. Germline V gene lookup returns CDR1 SGHRS and CDR2 YFSETQ. The CDR3 region is CASSYGSGETQYF. In DNA form, the CDR3 reads TGCGCCAGCAGCTACGGATCGGGAGAGACCCAGTACTTC.

CDR3 amino acids: CASSQNVGQETQYF. CDR3 sequence (DNA): TGTGCCAGCAGTCAAAACGTGGGGCAAGAGACCCAGTACTTC. V usage is TRBV5-5 and J usage is TRBJ2-5; D is unresolved. Trimming cost V 5 bases and J 2 bases, with 13 bases left between them. The CDR3 extends over 14 amino acids. Germline V gene lookup returns CDR1 SGHKS and CDR2 YYEKEE (reference sequence).

This clone is a singleton in its sample. This chain joins TRBV5-1 and TRBJ1-2; D gene unclear. V was trimmed by 4 bases and J by 0 bases, leaving 13 bases between them. This CDR3 region has 15 residues. Germline values: CDR1 SGHRS, CDR2 YFSETQ. The DNA for the CDR3 is TGCGCCAGCAGCCCACTCGCCGGGGCTAACTATGGCTACACCTTC. This sequence encodes CASSPLAGANYGYTF.

The rearrangement uses TRBV28 and TRBJ2-2, with 10 bases identical to TRBD1. Germline CDR1 MDHEN, CDR2 SYDVKM. Trimming removed 5 bases from V and 5 bases from J; junction bases left unmatched: 8. This CDR3 has 16 amino acids. The chain's CDR3 is CASSNPGQGLTGELFF. CDR3 bases: TGTGCCAGCAGTAACCCGGGACAGGGGTTAACCGGGGAGCTGTTTTTT.

This chain links TRBV2 with TRBJ2-5; 10 nucleotides match TRBD2. Trimming at V came to 5 bases and at J to 5 bases, leaving 2 bases not matched to a gene. Germline lookup yields CDR1 SNHLY and CDR2 FYNNEI. This CDR3 has 13 residues. The CDR3 spells CASSISGRETQYF. CDR3 bases: TGTGCCAGCAGTATTAGCGGGAGGGAGACCCAGTACTTC.

The chain combines TRBV28 with TRBJ2-1, with 10 bases identical to TRBD2. Germline CDR1 is MDHEN and CDR2 is SYDVKM. The CDR3 length is 18 residues. With V trimmed by 5 bases and J by 8 bases, 18 bases remained unmatched. The CDR3 is CASSHSGLASWRGYEQFF. The CDR3 bases are TGTGCCAGCAGTCATTCGGGACTAGCGTCATGGAGAGGATATGAGCAGTTCTTC.

The chain is built from TRBV5-1 and TRBJ2-5; D is unresolved. The germline V and J ends were trimmed by 4 bases and 5 bases, with 12 bases remaining between them. This CDR3 contains 13 residues. Germline CDR1 and CDR2: SGHRS and YFSETQ. The DNA of the CDR3 is TGCGCCAGCAGCCCCGACTCGTTGGAGACCCAGTACTTC. Amino acids: CASSPDSLETQYF. The variable domain in full, with the rest retrieved from reference TRBV5-1 and TRBJ2-5, is KAGVTQTPRYLIKTRGQQVTLSCSPISGHRSVSWYQQTPGQGLQFLFEYFSETQRNKGNFPGRFSGRQFSNSRSEMNVSTLELGDSALYLCASSPDSLETQYFGPGTRLLVL.